A single T cell receptor (beta chain) is shown here with its context. This sample stems from a study of blood T cell repertoires in COVID-19. Patients from Seattle were sampled longitudinally, starting during active infection. Some clones are missing from TCRdb's copy, which holds only in-frame ones; the method was immunoSEQ multiplex PCR. The data show 250,000 to 400,000 clones, 88% seen once. Germline values: CDR1 SEHNR, CDR2 FQNEAQ (reference sequence). This CDR3 has 12 amino acids. V was cut by 3 bases and J by 6 bases, with 8 bases left in between. Sequenced material: peripheral blood. The gene calls are TRBV7-9 and TRBJ1-1, with D unresolved. The source of this sequence is a woman under 40 with COVID-19, enrolled during active disease. For the CDR3, the DNA is TGTGCCAGCAGCTTCCACGGTTCTGAAGCTTTCTTT. It specifies CASSFHGSEAFF.